Below, 17 T cell receptor beta chains from the same sample are listed, as sequenced in a study of blood T cells in healthy people across ages. Primers used in a second PCR of about 7 to 12 cycles were a sample-barcoded 5' primer and a J-beta primer mix. Each CDR3 protein gets one entry after TCRdb re-called the 5' RACE reads with MiXCR. The sample holds 1.4 million to 1.5 million distinct CDR3 sequences; approximately 40% are singletons and the top ten take 6.5% to 10%. The sample taken for sequencing was blood. These receptors were collected from a young woman in good health.

This clonotype was seen more than once but under ten times. The chain employs TRBV13 and TRBJ2-5; 8 bases agree with TRBD2. The germline gives CDR1 PRHDT, CDR2 FYEKMQ (reference sequence). The CDR3 sequence is 18 residues long. The J segment lost 0 bases and the V segment lost 1 base, leaving 10 bases of the junction unmatched. CDR3 sequence reads: CASSLEAAGGGDQETQYF. CDR3 in DNA: TGTGCCAGCAGCTTAGAGGCTGCGGGGGGCGGGGACCAAGAGACCCAGTACTTC.

CDR3: CASRQGAVNTEAFF. As DNA, the CDR3 is TGCGCCAGCAGACAGGGAGCAGTGAACACTGAAGCTTTCTTT. The rearrangement uses TRBV5-1 and TRBJ1-1; D is perhaps TRBD1 (6 bases). Trimming took off 5 bases at V and 0 bases at J, with 11 bases between the two ends. The CDR3 runs to 14 residues. CDR1 and CDR2 (germline): SGHRS, YFSETQ.

J is TRBJ2-1 and V is TRBV7-3; 7 positions match TRBD1. The CDR3 covers 15 residues. V lost 5 bases and J lost 5; bases outside the gene matches: 9. Germline CDR1 reads SGHTA; CDR2 reads FQGTGA. The CDR3 DNA reads as TGTGCCAGCAGCCAAAAGAGAGGGGGCCACAATGAGCAGTTCTTC. Its protein is CASSQKRGGHNEQFF.

This clonotype was observed a few times. This chain connects TRBV29-1 to TRBJ1-1; the D is unclear. Trimming took off 4 bases at V and 6 bases at J, with 12 bases between the two ends. Per germline, CDR1 SQVTM and CDR2 ANQGSEA. CDR3 length equals 12 residues. The DNA for the CDR3 is TGCAGCGTTGCTGACCTCCGGGCTGAAGCTTTCTTT. Protein: CSVADLRAEAFF.

The chain is built from TRBV4-1 and TRBJ1-1, with D possibly matching TRBD1 (5 bases). Germline assignment: CDR1 MGHRA and CDR2 YSYEKL. The CDR3 has 17 amino acids. Trimming removed 1 base from V and 3 bases from J, with 18 bases in between. The CDR3 DNA sequence: TGCGCCAGCAGCCAAGCCCAGGACGGGGCTTTTTACACTGAAGCTTTCTTT. It is translated as CASSQAQDGAFYTEAFF.

The chain links TRBV30 to TRBJ2-5; D might be TRBD2 (5 bases). This CDR3 is 13 amino acids long. Germline-derived CDR1 and CDR2 are GTSNPN and SVGIG (reference sequence). The germline V and J ends were trimmed by 3 bases and 0 bases, with 8 bases remaining between them. The CDR3, as DNA: TGTGCCTGGAGCTCGACTAACCAAGAGACCCAGTACTTC. Its protein is CAWSSTNQETQYF.

The chain is built from TRBV6-6 and TRBJ2-1, with 7 nucleotides matching TRBD1. The length of the CDR3 is 14 residues. CDR1 and CDR2 from the germline V gene are MNHNY and SVGAGI (reference sequence). Losses at the gene ends were 2 bases for V and 8 bases for J; bases not matched to a gene: 6. CDR3 sequence reads: CASSYTQGNDEQFF. Here the CDR3 DNA reads TGTGCCAGCAGTTACACACAGGGGAACGATGAGCAGTTCTTC.

The genes are TRBV12-3 or TRBV12-4 and TRBJ2-3; 7 nucleotides agree with TRBD2. J lost 5 bases, V lost 5 bases, and 13 bases had no gene match. The length of the CDR3 is 16 residues. CDR3 loop: CASSLGRDFGIDTQYF. In DNA form, the CDR3 reads TGTGCCAGCAGTCTGGGGAGGGACTTTGGTATAGATACGCAGTATTTT.

Only a few counts were recorded for this clonotype. This sequence joins TRBV5-1 and TRBJ2-4; 12 bases line up with TRBD2. The CDR3 consists of 14 residues. Looked up from germline, CDR1 is SGHRS and CDR2 is YFSETQ. V was pared by 3 bases and J by 11 bases, with 6 bases of the junction left unmatched. CDR3 loop: CASSSTRLAGVQYF. The DNA of the CDR3 is TGCGCCAGCAGCTCCACCCGACTAGCGGGAGTTCAGTACTTC. The whole variable domain, filled in from reference TRBV5-1 and TRBJ2-4, reads KAGVTQTPRYLIKTRGQQVTLSCSPISGHRSVSWYQQTPGQGLQFLFEYFSETQRNKGNFPGRFSGRQFSNSRSEMNVSTLELGDSALYLCASSSTRLAGVQYFGAGTRLSVL.

Here the CDR3 DNA reads TGCGCCAGCAGCCAAGCGGCAACGGCGCTAGGTATTGGAGCCGAGCAGTACTTC. This gives the protein CASSQAATALGIGAEQYF. This rearrangement joins TRBV4-1 to TRBJ2-7, with D unresolved. Germline V gene lookup returns CDR1 MGHRA and CDR2 YSYEKL. The germline V and J ends were trimmed by 1 base and 6 bases, with 25 bases remaining between them. This CDR3 has 18 residues.

This clonotype appeared a few times. V is TRBV20-1 and J is TRBJ1-2; 10 bases agree with TRBD1. CDR1 is DFQATT, CDR2 SNEGSKA, per germline (reference sequence). This CDR3 region has 11 residues. The CDR3 loop is CGGQTGGGYTF. DNA of the CDR3: TGCGGTGGCCAGACAGGGGGCGGCTACACCTTC.

V is TRBV7-2 and J is TRBJ2-1; TRBD2 agrees at 8 bases. Germline V gives CDR1 SGHTA, CDR2 FQGNSA. V lost 5 bases to trimming and J lost 1 base; unmatched junction nucleotides: 10. This CDR3 spans 17 amino acids. The CDR3 here is CASSPLGTSLSYNEQFF. Written as DNA, the CDR3 is TGTGCCAGCAGCCCGCTCGGGACTAGTTTATCCTACAATGAGCAGTTCTTC. Full variable domain (rest looked up from reference TRBV7-2 and TRBJ2-1): GAGVSQSPSNKVTEKGKDVELRCDPISGHTALYWYRQSLGQGLEFLIYFQGNSAPDKSGLPSDRFSAERTGGSVSTLTIQRTQQEDSAVYLCASSPLGTSLSYNEQFFGPGTRLTVL.

The J gene is TRBJ2-1, the V gene TRBV12-3 or TRBV12-4, with D possibly being TRBD1 (6 bases). Trimming took off 5 bases at V and 0 bases at J, with 8 bases between the two ends. The CDR3 is 14 residues long. The CDR3 DNA sequence: TGTGCCAGCAGTGTCAGGGGCTCCTACAATGAGCAGTTCTTC. Translation: CASSVRGSYNEQFF.

This clonotype turned up a few times. This sequence joins TRBV6-1 and TRBJ1-5; 10 nucleotides align to TRBD1. CDR3 length equals 16 residues. The germline CDR1 and CDR2 sequences are MNHNS and SASEGT. Trimming took 1 base from V and 7 from J; bases not matched to a gene: 7. The CDR3 DNA sequence: TGTGCCAGCAGTGAAGTAAGACAGGGGGCGATCCAGCCCCAGCATTTT. It encodes CASSEVRQGAIQPQHF.

This clonotype appeared a few times. The J gene is TRBJ2-7, the V gene TRBV20-1, with D possibly TRBD2 on 6 matching bases. Germline CDR1 is DFQATT and CDR2 is SNEGSKA (reference sequence). Trimming cost V 1 base and J 0 bases, with 10 bases left between them. The CDR3 runs to 14 residues. CDR3: CSARGRDSSYEQYF. In nucleotides, the CDR3 is TGCAGTGCTAGAGGCCGGGACTCCTCCTACGAGCAGTACTTC.

The rearrangement joins TRBV6-5 to TRBJ1-2; TRBD1 is a possible D gene (5 bases). The length of the CDR3 is 13 residues. V was trimmed by 9 bases and J by 7 bases, leaving 18 bases between them. The germline gives CDR1 MNHEY, CDR2 SVGAGI. The CDR3 reads CASSPGPPCGYTF. DNA for the CDR3: TGTGCCAGTAGTCCGGGACCGCCTTGTGGCTACACCTTC.

In its sample, this clonotype was seen a few times. This rearrangement joins TRBV20-1 to TRBJ1-1, with a weak D call TRBD1 (5 bases). V dropped 4 bases and J dropped 3 bases, with 9 bases sitting between them. Germline CDR1 DFQATT, CDR2 SNEGSKA (reference sequence). The CDR3 is made up of 12 amino acids. DNA for the CDR3: TGCAGTGCTACGGGAGGGGACACTGAAGCTTTCTTT. Translating it yields CSATGGDTEAFF.